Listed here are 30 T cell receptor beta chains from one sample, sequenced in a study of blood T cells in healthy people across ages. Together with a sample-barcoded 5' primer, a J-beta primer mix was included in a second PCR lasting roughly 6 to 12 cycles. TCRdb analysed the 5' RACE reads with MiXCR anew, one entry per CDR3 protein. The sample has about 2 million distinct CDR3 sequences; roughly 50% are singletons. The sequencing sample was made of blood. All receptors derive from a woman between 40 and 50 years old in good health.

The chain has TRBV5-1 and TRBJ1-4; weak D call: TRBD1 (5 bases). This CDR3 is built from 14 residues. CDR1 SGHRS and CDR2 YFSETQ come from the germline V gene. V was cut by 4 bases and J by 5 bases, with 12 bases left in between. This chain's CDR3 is CASSLGHVNEKLFF. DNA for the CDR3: TGCGCCAGCAGCCTAGGACACGTCAATGAAAAACTGTTTTTT.

CDR3 in DNA: TGTGCCAGCACCCTGACTAGCGGTCTCTCCTACGAGCAGTACTTC. Its translation is CASTLTSGLSYEQYF. The chain uses TRBV6-6 and TRBJ2-7, with TRBD2 matching 9 bases. V lost 7 bases and J lost 0; bases outside the gene matches: 7. The CDR3 sequence is 15 residues long. Germline lookup yields CDR1 MNHNY and CDR2 SVGAGI (reference sequence).

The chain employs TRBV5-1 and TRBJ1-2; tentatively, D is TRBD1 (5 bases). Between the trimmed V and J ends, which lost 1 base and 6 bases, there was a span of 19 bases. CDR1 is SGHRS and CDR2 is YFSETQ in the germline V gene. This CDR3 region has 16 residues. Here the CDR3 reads CASSLTGTAGEDGYTF. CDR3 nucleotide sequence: TGCGCCAGCAGCTTGACCGGGACCGCGGGTGAAGATGGCTACACCTTC.

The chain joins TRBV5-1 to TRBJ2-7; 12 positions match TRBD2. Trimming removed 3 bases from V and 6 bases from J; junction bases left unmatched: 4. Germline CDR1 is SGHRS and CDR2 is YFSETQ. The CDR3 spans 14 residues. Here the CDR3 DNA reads TGCGCCAGCAGCTCCACTAGCGGGGGGATCGAGCAGTACTTC. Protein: CASSSTSGGIEQYF.

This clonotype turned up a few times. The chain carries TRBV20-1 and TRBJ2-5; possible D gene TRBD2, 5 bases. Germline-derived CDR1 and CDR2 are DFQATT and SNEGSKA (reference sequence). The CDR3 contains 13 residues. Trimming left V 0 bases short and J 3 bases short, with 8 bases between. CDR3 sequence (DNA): TGCAGTGCTAGAGATCCGGGGAAAGAGACCCAGTACTTC. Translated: CSARDPGKETQYF.

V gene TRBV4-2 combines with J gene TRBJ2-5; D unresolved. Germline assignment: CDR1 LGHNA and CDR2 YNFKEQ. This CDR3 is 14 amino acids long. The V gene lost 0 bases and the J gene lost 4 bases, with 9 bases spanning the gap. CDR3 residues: CASSQDRGSETQYF. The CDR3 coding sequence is TGTGCCAGCAGCCAAGATCGAGGTTCAGAGACCCAGTACTTC.

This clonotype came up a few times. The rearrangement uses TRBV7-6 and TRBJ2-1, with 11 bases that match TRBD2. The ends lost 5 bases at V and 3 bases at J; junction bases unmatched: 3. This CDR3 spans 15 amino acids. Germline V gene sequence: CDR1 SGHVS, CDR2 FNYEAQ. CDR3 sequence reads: CASSGSGGVYNEQFF. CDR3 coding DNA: TGTGCCAGCAGCGGTAGCGGGGGGGTCTACAATGAGCAGTTCTTC.

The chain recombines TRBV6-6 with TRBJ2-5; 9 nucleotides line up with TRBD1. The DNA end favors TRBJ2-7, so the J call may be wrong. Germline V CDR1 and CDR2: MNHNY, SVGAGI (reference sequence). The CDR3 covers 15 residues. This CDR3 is CASAKAGQGKCEQYF. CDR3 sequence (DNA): TGTGCCAGCGCAAAAGCGGGACAGGGTAAATGCGAGCAGTACTTC.

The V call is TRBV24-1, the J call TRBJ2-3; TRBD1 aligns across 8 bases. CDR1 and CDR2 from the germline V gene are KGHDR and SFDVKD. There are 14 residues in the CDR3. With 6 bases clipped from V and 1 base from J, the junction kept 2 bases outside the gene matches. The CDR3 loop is CATSLTGGTDTQYF. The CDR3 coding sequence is TGTGCCACCAGTCTGACAGGGGGCACAGATACGCAGTATTTT.

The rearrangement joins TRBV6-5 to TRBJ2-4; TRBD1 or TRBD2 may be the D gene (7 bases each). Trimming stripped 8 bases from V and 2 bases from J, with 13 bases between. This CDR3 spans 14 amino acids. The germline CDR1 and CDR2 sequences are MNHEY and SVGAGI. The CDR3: CASHQGGTKNIQYF. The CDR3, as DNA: TGTGCCAGCCATCAGGGGGGGACCAAAAACATTCAGTACTTC.

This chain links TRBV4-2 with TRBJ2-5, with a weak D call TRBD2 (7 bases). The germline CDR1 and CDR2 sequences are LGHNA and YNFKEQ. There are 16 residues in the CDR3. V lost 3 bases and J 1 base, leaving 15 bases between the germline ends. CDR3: CASSQGSGGSQETQYF. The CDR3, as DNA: TGTGCCAGCAGCCAGGGCTCGGGGGGCTCCCAAGAGACCCAGTACTTC.

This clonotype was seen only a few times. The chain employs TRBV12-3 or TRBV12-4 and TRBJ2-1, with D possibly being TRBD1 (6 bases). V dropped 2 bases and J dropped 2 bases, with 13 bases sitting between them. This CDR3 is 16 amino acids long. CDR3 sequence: CASSLLDGQPYNEQFF. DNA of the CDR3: TGTGCCAGCAGTTTACTGGATGGACAGCCCTACAATGAGCAGTTCTTC.

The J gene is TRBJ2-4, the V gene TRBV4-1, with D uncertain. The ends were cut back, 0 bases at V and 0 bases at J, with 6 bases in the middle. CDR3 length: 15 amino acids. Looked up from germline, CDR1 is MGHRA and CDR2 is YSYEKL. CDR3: CASSQEELAKNIQYF. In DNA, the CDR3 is TGCGCCAGCAGCCAAGAAGAACTAGCCAAAAACATTCAGTACTTC.

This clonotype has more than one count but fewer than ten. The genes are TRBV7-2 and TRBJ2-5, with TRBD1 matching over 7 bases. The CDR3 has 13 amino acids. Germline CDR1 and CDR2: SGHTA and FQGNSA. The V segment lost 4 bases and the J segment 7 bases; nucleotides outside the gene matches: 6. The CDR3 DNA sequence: TGTGCCAGCAGCTCCCGACAGGGTGCGACCCAGTACTTC. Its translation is CASSSRQGATQYF.

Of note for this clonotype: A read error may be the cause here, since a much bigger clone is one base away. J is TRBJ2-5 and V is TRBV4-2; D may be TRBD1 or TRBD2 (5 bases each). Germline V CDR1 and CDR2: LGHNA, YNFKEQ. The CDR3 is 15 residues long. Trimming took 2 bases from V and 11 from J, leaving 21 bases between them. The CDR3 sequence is CASSQRGVVGNEQYF. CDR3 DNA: TGTGCCAGCAGCCAACGAGGGGTTGTAGGCAATGAGCAGTACTTC.

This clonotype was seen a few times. The CDR3 spells CSADRVGYGYTF. DNA for the CDR3: TGCAGTGCTGACAGGGTCGGCTATGGCTACACCTTC. The rearrangement joins TRBV20-1 to TRBJ1-2; TRBD1 aligns across 7 bases. Germline values: CDR1 DFQATT, CDR2 SNEGSKA (reference sequence). This CDR3 contains 12 residues. Trimming cost V 5 bases and J 4 bases; bases outside gene matches: 4.

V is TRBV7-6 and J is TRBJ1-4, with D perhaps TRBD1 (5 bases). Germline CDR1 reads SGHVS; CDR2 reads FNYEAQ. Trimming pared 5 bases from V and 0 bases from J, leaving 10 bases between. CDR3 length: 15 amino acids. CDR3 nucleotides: TGTGCCAGCAGCATCGGGACGACAACTAATGAAAAACTGTTTTTT. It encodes CASSIGTTTNEKLFF.

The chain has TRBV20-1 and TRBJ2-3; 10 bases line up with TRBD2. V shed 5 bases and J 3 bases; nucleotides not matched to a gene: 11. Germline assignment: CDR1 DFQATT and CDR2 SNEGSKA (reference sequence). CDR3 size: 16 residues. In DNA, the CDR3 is TGCAGTGCTCTCCTAGCGGGGGCAGATAATACAGATACGCAGTATTTT. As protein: CSALLAGADNTDTQYF.

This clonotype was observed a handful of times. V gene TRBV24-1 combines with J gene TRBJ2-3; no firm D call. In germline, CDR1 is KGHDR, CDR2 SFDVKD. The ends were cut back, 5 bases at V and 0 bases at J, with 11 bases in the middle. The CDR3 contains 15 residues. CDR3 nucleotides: TGTGCCACCAGTGTGGAAAGCGCTAGCACAGATACGCAGTATTTT. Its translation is CATSVESASTDTQYF.

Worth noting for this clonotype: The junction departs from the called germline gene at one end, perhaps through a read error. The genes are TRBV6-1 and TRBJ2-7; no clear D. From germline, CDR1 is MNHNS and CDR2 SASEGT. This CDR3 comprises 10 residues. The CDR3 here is CASRQYERYF. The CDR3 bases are TGTGCCAGCAGGCAGTACGAGCGGTACTTC.

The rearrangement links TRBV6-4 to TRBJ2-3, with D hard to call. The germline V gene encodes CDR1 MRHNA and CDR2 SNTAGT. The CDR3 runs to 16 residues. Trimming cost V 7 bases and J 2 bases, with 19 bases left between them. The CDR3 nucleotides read TGTGCCAGCACTCCACTCCGAGACACAAACACAGATACGCAGTATTTT. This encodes CASTPLRDTNTDTQYF.

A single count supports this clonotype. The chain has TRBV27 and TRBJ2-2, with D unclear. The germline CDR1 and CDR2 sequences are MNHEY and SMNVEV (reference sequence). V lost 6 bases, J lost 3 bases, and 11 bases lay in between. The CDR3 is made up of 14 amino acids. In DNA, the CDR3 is TGTGCCAGCAGCCCTCGGCAAGACACCGGGGAGCTGTTTTTT. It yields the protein CASSPRQDTGELFF.

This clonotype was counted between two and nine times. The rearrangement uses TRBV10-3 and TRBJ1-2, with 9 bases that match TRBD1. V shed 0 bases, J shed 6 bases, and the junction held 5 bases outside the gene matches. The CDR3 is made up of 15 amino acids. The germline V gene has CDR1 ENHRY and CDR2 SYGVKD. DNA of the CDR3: TGTGCCATCAGTGAGTCGGGCGGGGACAGGGATGGCTACACCTTC. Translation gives CAISESGGDRDGYTF.

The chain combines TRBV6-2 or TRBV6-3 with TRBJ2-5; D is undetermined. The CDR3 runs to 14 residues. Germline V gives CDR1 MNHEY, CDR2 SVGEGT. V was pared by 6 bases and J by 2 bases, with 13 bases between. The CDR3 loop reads CASSPPSRQETQYF. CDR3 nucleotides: TGTGCCAGCAGCCCCCCCAGTAGGCAAGAGACCCAGTACTTC.

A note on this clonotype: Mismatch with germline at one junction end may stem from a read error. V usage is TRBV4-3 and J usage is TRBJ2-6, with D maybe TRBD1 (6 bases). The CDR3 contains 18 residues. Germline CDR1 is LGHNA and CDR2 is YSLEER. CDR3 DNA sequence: TGCGCCAGCAGCCAACGACAGGACCAAGGAACTGGGGCCAGCGTCCTGACTTTC. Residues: CASSQRQDQGTGASVLTF.

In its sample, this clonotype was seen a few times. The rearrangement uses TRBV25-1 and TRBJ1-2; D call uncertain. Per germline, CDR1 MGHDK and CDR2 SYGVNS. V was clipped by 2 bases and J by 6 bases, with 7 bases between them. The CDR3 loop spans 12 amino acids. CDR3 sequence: CASSEGKHGYTF. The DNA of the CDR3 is TGTGCCAGCAGTGAAGGGAAGCATGGCTACACCTTC.

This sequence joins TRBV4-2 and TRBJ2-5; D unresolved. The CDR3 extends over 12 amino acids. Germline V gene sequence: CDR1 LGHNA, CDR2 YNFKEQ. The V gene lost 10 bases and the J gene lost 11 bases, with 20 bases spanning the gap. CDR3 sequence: CATATEHDEQYF. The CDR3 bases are TGTGCCACCGCAACCGAACACGATGAGCAGTACTTC.

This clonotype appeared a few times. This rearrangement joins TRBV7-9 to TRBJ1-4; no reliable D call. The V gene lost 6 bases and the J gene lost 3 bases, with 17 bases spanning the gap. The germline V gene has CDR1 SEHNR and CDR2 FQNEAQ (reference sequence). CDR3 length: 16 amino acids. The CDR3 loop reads CASSPHMITSNEKLFF. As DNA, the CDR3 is TGTGCCAGCAGTCCCCATATGATTACCTCTAATGAAAAACTGTTTTTT.

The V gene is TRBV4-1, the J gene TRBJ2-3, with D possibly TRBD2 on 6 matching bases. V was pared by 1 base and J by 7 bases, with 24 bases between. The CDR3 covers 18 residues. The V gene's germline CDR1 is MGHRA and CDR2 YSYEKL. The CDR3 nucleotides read TGCGCCAGCAGCCAAGTAACATACCGGGACTCGGCGGGGAATACGCAGTATTTT. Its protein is CASSQVTYRDSAGNTQYF.

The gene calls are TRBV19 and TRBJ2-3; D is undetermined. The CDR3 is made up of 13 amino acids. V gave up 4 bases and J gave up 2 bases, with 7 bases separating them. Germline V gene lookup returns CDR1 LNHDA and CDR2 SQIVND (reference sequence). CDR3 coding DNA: TGTGCCAGTAGTAAGTTTGCCACAGATACGCAGTATTTT. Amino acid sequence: CASSKFATDTQYF. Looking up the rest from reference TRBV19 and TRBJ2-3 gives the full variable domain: DGGITQSPKYLFRKEGQNVTLSCEQNLNHDAMYWYRQDPGQGLRLIYYSQIVNDFQKGDIAEGYSVSREKKESFPLTVTSAQKNPTAFYLCASSKFATDTQYFGPGTRLTVL.